The present T cell receptor beta chain was sequenced within a study of post-analysis software for immune sequencing data. For the study at large: Relapsing-remitting, secondary progressive and progressive-relapsing forms of multiple sclerosis all featured among disease courses.

Germline V gene data show CDR1 as SGHAT and CDR2 as FQNNGV. The CDR3 is 16 amino acids. To note about this clonotype: The antigen remains undetermined.

Unique molecular identifiers were built into the TCR beta cDNA libraries. T cells numbering 1 to 10 million yielded cDNA molecules that totaled about 500,000. TCRdb re-called the PCR reads with MiXCR, one entry per CDR3 protein. The profile shows 600,000 to 750,000 distinct CDR3 sequences, more than 50% of them singletons. Study-wide results and limits: TRBV5-6, TRBV5-1 and TRBV20-1 belonged to a set of roughly 5 TRBV segments that were more frequent in patients than controls. Same-batch samples co-clustered strongly by F measure. Among multiple sclerosis patients, normalized Chao1 diversity was significantly below that of controls.

The clonotype was recovered from a girl aged 2 to 10 with multiple sclerosis. The chain carries TRBV11-2 and TRBJ2-7; TRBD2 matches at 12 bases. The J call may be incorrect, as the DNA end agrees better with TRBJ2-5. Sequenced: blood. The CDR3 bases are TGTGCCAGCAGCTTAGACCTAGCGGGGGGGCTAGAGACCCAGTACTTC. This translates into CASSLDLAGGLETQYF.